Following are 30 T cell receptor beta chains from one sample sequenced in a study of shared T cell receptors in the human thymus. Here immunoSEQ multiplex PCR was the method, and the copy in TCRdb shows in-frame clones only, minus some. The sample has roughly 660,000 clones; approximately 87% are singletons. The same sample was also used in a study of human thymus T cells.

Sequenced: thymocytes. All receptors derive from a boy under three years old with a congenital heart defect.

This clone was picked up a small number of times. CDR3 region: CSVGGQGYEETQYF. CDR3 nucleotides: TGCAGCGTTGGTGGACAGGGCTATGAAGAGACCCAGTACTTC. V usage is TRBV29-1 and J usage is TRBJ2-5; 8 bases are shared with TRBD1. There are 14 residues in the CDR3. The V gene end was trimmed by 4 bases and the J gene end by 3 bases; junction bases not matched to a gene: 7. Germline CDR1 and CDR2: SQVTM and ANQGSEA.

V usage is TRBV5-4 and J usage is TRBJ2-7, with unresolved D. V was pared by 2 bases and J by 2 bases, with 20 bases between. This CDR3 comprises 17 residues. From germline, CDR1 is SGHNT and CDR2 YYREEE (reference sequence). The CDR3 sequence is CASSLLPRTGPAYEQYF. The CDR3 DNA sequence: TGTGCCAGCAGCTTACTACCGAGAACCGGTCCGGCCTACGAGCAGTACTTC.

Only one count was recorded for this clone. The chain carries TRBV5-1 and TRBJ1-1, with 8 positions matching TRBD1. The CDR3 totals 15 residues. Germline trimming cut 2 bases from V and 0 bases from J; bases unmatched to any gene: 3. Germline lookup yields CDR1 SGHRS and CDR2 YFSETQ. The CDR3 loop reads CASSFYRGLNTEAFF. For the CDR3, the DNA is TGCGCCAGCAGCTTCTACAGGGGGTTGAACACTGAAGCTTTCTTT.

CDR3 sequence (DNA): TGCGCCAGCAGCTCGACAGAGTTAGCTAACTATGGCTACACCTTC. Residues: CASSSTELANYGYTF. The chain couples TRBV5-1 to TRBJ1-2; possible D gene TRBD1, 5 bases. This CDR3 region has 15 residues. Germline V lookup: CDR1 SGHRS, CDR2 YFSETQ. The V gene lost 3 bases and the J gene lost 0 bases, with 12 bases spanning the gap.

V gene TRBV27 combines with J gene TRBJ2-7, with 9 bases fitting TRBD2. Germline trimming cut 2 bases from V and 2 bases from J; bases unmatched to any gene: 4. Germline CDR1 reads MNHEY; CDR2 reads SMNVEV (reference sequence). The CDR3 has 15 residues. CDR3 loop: CASSLEASGTYEQYF. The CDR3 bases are TGTGCCAGCAGTTTAGAGGCTAGCGGGACCTACGAGCAGTACTTC.

For the CDR3, the DNA is TGTGCCAGCAGCCCTCACGGGGGGACTAGCGGTCTGGGATTAGGGAATGAGCAGTTCTTC. Its protein is CASSPHGGTSGLGLGNEQFF. The V gene is TRBV21-1, the J gene TRBJ2-1; TRBD2, the table's D call, lacks a check against the DNA. TRBV21-1 is marked as a pseudogene. The CDR3 loop spans 20 amino acids.

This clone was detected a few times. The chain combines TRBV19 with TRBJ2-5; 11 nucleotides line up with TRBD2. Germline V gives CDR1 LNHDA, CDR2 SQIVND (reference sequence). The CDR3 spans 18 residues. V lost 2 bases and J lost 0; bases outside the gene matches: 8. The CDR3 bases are TGTGCCAGTAGTATAAGAAGGCTAGCGGGAGGAGACCAAGAGACCCAGTACTTC. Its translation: CASSIRRLAGGDQETQYF.

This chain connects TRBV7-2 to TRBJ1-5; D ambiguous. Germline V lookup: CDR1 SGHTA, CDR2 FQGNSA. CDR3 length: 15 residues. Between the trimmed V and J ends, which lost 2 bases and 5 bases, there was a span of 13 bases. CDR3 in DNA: TGTGCCAGCAGCTTAACCCCCGCGCCGGATCAGCCCCAGCATTTT. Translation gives CASSLTPAPDQPQHF.

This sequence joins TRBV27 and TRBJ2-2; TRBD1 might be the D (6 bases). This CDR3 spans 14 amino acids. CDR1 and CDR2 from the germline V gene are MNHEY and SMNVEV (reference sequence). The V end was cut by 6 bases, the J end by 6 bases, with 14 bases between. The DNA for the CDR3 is TGTGCCAGCAGACAATCAGGGGTAGCCGGGGAGCTGTTTTTT. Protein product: CASRQSGVAGELFF.

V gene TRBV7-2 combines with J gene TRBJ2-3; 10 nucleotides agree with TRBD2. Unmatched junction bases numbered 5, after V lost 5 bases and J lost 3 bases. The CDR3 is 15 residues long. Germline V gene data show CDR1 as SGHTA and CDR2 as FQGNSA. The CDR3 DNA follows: TGTGCCAGCAGCGCTAGCGGGAGAAGTACAGATACGCAGTATTTT. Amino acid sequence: CASSASGRSTDTQYF.

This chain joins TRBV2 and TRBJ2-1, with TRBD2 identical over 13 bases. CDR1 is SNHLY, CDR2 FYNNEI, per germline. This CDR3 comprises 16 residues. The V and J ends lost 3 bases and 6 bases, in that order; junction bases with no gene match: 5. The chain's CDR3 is CASSDGTSGTLNEQFF. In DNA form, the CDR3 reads TGTGCCAGCAGTGATGGGACTAGCGGGACACTCAATGAGCAGTTCTTC.

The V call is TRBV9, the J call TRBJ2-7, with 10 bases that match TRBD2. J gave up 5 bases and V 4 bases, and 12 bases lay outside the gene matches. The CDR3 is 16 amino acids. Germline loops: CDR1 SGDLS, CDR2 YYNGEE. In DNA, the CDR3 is TGTGCCAGCAGCCCGAGGACTAGCGGCTATTTCGACGAGCAGTACTTC. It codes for CASSPRTSGYFDEQYF.

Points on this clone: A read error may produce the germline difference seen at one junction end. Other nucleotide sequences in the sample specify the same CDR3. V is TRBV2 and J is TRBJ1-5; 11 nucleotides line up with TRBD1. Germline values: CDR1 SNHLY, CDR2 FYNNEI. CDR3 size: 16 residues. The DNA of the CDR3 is TGCGCCAGCAGTGAGCCGGGACAGGGGGTAGGTCAGCCCCAGCATTTT. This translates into CASSEPGQGVGQPQHF.

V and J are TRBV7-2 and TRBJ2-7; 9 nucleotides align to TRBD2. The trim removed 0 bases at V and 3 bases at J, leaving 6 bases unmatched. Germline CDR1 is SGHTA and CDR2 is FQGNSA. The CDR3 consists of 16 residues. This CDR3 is CASSLASGSPIYEQYF. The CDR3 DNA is TGTGCCAGCAGCTTAGCTAGCGGGAGTCCCATCTACGAGCAGTACTTC. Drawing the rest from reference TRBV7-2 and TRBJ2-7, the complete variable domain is GAGVSQSPSNKVTEKGKDVELRCDPISGHTALYWYRQSLGQGLEFLIYFQGNSAPDKSGLPSDRFSAERTGGSVSTLTIQRTQQEDSAVYLCASSLASGSPIYEQYFGPGTRLTVT.

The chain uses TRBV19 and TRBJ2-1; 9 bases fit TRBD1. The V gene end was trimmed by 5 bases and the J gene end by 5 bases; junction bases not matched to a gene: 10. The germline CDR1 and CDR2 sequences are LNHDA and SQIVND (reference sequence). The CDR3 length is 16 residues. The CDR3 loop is CASSPRDRVENNEQFF. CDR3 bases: TGTGCCAGTAGTCCCCGGGACAGGGTTGAAAACAATGAGCAGTTCTTC.

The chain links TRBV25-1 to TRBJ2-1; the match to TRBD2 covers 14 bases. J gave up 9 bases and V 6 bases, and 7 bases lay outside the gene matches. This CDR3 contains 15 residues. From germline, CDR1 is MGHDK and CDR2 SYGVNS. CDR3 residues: CASSKTSGGVGEQFF. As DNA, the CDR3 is TGTGCCAGCAGCAAGACTAGCGGGGGGGTGGGTGAGCAGTTCTTC.

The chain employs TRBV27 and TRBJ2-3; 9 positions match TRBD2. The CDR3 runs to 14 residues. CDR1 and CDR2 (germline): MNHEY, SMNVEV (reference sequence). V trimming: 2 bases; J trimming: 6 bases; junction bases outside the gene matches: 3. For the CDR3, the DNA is TGTGCCAGCAGTTTAGGCGGGAGGGCCGATACGCAGTATTTT. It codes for CASSLGGRADTQYF.

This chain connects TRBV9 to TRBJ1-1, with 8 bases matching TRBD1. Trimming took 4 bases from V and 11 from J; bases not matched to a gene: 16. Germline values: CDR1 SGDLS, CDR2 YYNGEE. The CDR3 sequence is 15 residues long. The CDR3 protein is CASSPIPGQEGEAFF. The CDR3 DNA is TGTGCCAGCAGCCCCATCCCGGGACAGGAGGGGGAGGCTTTCTTT.

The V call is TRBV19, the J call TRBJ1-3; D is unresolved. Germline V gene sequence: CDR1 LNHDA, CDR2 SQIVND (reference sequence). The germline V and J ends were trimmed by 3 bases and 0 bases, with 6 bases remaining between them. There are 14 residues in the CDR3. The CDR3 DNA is TGTGCCAGTAGTATGGGCCGCTCTGGAAACACCATATATTTT. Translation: CASSMGRSGNTIYF.

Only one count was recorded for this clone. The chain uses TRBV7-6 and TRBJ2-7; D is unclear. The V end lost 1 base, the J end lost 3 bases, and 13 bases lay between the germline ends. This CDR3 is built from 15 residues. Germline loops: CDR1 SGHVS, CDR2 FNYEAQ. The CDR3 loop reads CASSLGLSSSYEQYF. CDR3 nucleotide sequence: TGTGCCAGCAGCTTAGGCCTTAGTAGTAGCTACGAGCAGTACTTC.

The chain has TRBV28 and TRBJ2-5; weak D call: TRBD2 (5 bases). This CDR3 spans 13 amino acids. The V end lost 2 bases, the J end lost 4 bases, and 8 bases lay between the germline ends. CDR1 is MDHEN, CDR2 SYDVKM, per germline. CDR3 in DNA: TGTGCCAGCAGTTTACCGGACTCAGAGACCCAGTACTTC. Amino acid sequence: CASSLPDSETQYF.

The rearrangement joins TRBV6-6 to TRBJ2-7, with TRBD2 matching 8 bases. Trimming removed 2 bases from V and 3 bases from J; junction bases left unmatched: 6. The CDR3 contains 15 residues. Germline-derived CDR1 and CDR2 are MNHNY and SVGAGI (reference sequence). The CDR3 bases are TGTGCCAGCAGTTACCCGACTAGCGACCGCTACGAGCAGTACTTC. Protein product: CASSYPTSDRYEQYF.

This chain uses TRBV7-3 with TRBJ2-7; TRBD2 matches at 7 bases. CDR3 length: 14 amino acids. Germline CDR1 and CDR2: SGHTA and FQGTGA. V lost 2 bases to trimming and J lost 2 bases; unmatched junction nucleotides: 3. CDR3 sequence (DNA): TGTGCCAGCAGCTTAGATAGCGGGCCCTACGAGCAGTACTTC. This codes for CASSLDSGPYEQYF.

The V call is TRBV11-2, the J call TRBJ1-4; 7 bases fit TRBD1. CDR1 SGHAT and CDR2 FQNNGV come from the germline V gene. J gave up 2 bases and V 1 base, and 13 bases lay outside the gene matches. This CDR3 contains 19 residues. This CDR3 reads CASSLGSEGALGTNEKLFF. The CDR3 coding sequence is TGTGCCAGCAGCTTAGGATCAGAGGGGGCGCTTGGGACTAATGAAAAACTGTTTTTT.

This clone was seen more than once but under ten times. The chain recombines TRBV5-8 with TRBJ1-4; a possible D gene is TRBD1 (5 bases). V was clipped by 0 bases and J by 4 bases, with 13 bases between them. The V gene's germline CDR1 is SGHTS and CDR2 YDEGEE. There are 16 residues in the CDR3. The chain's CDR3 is CASSLEQGSFNEKLFF. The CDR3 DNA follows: TGTGCCAGCAGCTTGGAGCAGGGATCGTTTAATGAAAAACTGTTTTTT.

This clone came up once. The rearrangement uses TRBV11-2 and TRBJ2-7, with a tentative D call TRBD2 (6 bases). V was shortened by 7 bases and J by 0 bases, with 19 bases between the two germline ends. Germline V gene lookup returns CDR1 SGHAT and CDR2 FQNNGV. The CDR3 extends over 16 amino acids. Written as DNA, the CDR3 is TGTGCCAGCATCCACAACCCCGGGACTGGCTCCTACGAGCAGTACTTC. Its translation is CASIHNPGTGSYEQYF.

CDR3 bases: TGCGCCAGCAGCCAAGCCATCCCAGCGGGAGGGCCCTACAATGAGCAGTTCTTC. It codes for CASSQAIPAGGPYNEQFF. The chain recombines TRBV4-3 with TRBJ2-1; TRBD2 matches 10 bases. CDR3 length: 18 residues. Losses at the gene ends were 1 base for V and 2 bases for J; bases not matched to a gene: 8. The V gene's germline CDR1 is LGHNA and CDR2 YSLEER.

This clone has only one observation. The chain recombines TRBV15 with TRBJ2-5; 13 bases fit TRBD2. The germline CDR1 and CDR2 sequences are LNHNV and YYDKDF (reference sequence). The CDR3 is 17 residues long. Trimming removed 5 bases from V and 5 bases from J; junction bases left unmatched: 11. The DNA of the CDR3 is TGTGCCACCAGCCCCGGACGGACTAGCGGGAGCAGGGAGACCCAGTACTTC. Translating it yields CATSPGRTSGSRETQYF. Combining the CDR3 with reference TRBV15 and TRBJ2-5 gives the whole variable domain DAMVIQNPRYQVTQFGKPVTLSCSQTLNHNVMYWYQQKSSQAPKLLFHYYDKDFNNEADTPDNFQSRRPNTSFCFLDIRSPGLGDTAMYLCATSPGRTSGSRETQYFGPGTRLLVL.

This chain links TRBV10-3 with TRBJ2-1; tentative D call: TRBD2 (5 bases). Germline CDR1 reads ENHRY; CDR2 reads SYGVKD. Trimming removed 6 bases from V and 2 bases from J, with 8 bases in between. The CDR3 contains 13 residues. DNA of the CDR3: TGTGCCATCAGCGGGGTGACCTACAATGAGCAGTTCTTC. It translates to CAISGVTYNEQFF.

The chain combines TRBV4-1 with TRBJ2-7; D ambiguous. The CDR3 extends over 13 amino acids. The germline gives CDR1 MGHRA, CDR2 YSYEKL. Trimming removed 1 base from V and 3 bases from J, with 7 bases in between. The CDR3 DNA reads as TGCGCCAGCAGCCAAGGTTCCCTCTACGAGCAGTACTTC. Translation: CASSQGSLYEQYF.